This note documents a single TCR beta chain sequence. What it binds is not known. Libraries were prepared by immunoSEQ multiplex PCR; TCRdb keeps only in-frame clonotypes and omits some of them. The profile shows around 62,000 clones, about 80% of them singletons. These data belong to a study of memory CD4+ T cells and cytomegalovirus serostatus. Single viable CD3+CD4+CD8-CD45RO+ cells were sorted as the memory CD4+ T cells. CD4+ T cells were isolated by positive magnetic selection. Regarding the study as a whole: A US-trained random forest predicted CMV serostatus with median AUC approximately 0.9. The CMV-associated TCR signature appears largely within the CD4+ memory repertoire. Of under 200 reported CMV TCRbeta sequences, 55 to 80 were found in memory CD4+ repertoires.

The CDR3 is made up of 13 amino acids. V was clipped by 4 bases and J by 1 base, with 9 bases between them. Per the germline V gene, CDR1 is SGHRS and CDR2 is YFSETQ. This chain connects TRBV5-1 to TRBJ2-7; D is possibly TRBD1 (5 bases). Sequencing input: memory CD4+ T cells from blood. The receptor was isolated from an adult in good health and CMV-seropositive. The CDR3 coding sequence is TGCGCCAGCAGCATGACAGTTTCCTACGAGCAGTACTTC. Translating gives CASSMTVSYEQYF. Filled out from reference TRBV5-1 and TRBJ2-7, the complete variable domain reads KAGVTQTPRYLIKTRGQQVTLSCSPISGHRSVSWYQQTPGQGLQFLFEYFSETQRNKGNFPGRFSGRQFSNSRSEMNVSTLELGDSALYLCASSMTVSYEQYFGPGTRLTVT.